This TCR beta chain was sequenced during a study of patients and donors after allogeneic stem cell transplantation. TCRdb re-called the RT-PCR reads through MiXCR, storing one row per CDR3 protein. Among more than 25,000 distinct CDR3 sequences listed, about 8% were seen once. A few counts support this clonotype. The CDR3 has 15 amino acids. Looked up from germline, CDR1 is DFQATT and CDR2 is SNEGSKA (reference sequence). Deletions cut 3 bases from V and 4 bases from J, with 16 bases between. The clonotype comes from a human donor who was either an allogeneic HSCT recipient or a stem cell or donor lymphocyte infusion donor (not recorded which). It is not recorded whose cells these are; they may come from a transplant donor. The rearrangement joins TRBV20-1 to TRBJ1-5, with a weak D call TRBD1 (5 bases). The sample comprised blood, either unsorted or a sorted T cell fraction (not recorded which). The CDR3 loop reads CSASYGGRSNQPQHF. CDR3 DNA: TGCAGTGCTAGTTACGGGGGAAGAAGTAATCAGCCCCAGCATTTT.